This T cell receptor beta chain is from a study of T-cell reconstitution after alpha-beta-depleted transplantation in children. This clonotype was counted a few times. Looked up from germline, CDR1 is SGHRS and CDR2 is YFSETQ. The CDR3 loop spans 14 amino acids. Trimming shortened V by 4 bases and J by 7 bases, and 17 bases separated the two germline ends. Unique molecular identifiers were built into the TCRbeta library. Each CDR3 protein is one row after TCRdb ran MiXCR on the PCR reads. The sample includes 300,000 to 400,000 distinct CDR3 sequences, 10% to 15% of them seen just once. The rearrangement links TRBV5-1 to TRBJ1-1, with a tentative D call TRBD1 (5 bases). The clonotype originates from a human donor who donated a stem cell graft to a child with Fanconi anemia. Here the sequenced sample was PBMCs, taken from the stem cell graft. CDR3 protein: CASSTSGGRHEAFF. As DNA, the CDR3 is TGCGCCAGCAGCACAAGCGGGGGGAGGCATGAAGCTTTCTTT.